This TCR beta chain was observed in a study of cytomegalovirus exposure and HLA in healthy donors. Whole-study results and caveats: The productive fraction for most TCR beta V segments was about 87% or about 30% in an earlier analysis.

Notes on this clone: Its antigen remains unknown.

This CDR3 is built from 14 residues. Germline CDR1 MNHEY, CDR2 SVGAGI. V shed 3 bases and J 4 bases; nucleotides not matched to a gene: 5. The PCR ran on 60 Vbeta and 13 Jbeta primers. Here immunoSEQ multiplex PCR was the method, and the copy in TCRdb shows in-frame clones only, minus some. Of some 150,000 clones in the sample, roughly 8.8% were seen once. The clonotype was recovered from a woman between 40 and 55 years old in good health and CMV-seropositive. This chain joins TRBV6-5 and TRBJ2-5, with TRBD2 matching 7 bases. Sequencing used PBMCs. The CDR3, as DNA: TGTGCCAGCAGTTATGTGGGGAGGGGAGAGACCCAGTACTTC. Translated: CASSYVGRGETQYF.